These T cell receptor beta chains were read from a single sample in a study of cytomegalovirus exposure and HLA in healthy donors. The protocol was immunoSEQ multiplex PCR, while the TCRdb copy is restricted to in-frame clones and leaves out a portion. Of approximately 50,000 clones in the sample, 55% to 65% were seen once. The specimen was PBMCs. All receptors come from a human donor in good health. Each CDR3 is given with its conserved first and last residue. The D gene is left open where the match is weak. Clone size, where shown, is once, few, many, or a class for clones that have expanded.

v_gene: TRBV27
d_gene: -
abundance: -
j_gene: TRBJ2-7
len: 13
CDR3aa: CASSYSVTYEQYF
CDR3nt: TGTGCCAGCAGTTACTCGGTCACCTACGAGCAGTACTTC

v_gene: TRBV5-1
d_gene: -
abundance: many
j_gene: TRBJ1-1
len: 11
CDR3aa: CASKREVEAFF
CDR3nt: TGCGCCAGCAAAAGGGAGGTTGAAGCTTTCTTT

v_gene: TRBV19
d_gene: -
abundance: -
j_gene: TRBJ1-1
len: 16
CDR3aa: CASSDLRGTSNTEAFF
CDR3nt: TGTGCCAGTAGTGATCTTAGGGGAACCTCGAACACTGAAGCTTTCTTT

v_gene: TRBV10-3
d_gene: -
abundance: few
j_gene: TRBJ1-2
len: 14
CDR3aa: CAISDGGFAYGYTF
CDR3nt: TGTGCCATCAGTGATGGCGGATTCGCCTATGGCTACACCTTC

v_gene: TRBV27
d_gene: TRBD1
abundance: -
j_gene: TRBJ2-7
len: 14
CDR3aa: CASSFMTGTYEQYF
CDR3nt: TGTGCCAGCAGTTTCATGACAGGGACCTACGAGCAGTACTTC

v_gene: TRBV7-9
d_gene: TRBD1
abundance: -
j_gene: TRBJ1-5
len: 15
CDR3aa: CASSSTTGGVQPQHF
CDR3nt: TGTGCCAGCAGCTCCACCACAGGGGGCGTCCAGCCCCAGCATTTT

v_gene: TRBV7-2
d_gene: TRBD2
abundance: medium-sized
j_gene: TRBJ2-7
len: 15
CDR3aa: CASSLEAGGPVEQYF
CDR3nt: TGTGCCAGCAGCTTAGAAGCGGGGGGGCCGGTCGAGCAGTACTTC

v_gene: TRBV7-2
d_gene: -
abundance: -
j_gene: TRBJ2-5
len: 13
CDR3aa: CASSWGRTETQYF
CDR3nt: TGTGCCAGCAGCTGGGGCCGTACAGAGACCCAGTACTTC

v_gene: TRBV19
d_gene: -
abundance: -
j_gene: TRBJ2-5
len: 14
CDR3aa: CASNSPGRGETQYF
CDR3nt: TGTGCCAGTAACTCCCCCGGAAGGGGTGAGACCCAGTACTTC

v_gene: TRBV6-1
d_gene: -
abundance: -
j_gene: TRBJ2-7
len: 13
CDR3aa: CASSARGPYEQYF
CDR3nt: TGTGCCAGCAGTGCGAGAGGGCCCTACGAGCAGTACTTC

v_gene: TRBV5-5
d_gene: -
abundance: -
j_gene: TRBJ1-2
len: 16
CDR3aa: CASSLAARQVINGYTF
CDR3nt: TGTGCCAGCAGCTTGGCGGCGCGACAGGTGATAAATGGCTACACCTTC

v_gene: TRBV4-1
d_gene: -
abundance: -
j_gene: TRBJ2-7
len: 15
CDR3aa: CASSQHASINYEQYF
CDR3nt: TGCGCCAGCAGCCAACACGCTAGCATCAACTACGAGCAGTACTTC

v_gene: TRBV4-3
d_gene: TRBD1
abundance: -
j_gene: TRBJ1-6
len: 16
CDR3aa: CASSQVRTGDGSPLHF
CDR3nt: TGCGCCAGCAGCCAAGTCAGGACAGGAGATGGCTCACCCCTCCACTTT

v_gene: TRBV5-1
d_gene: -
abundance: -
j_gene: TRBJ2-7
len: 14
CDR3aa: CASSSWTAAYEQYF
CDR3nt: TGCGCCAGCAGCTCCTGGACAGCAGCCTACGAGCAGTACTTC

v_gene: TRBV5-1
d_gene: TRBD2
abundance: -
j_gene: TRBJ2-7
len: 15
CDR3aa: CASSLGLAGGYEQYF
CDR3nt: TGCGCCAGCAGCTTGGGACTAGCGGGGGGGTACGAGCAGTACTTC

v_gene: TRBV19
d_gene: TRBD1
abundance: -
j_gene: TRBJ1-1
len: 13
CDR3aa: CASSIYRGTEAFF
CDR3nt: TGTGCCAGTAGTATTTACAGGGGCACTGAAGCTTTCTTT

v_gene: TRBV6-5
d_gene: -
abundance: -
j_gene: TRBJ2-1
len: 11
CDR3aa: CATLRARDSFF
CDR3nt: TGTGCCACACTGAGGGCCCGGGACTCCTTCTTC

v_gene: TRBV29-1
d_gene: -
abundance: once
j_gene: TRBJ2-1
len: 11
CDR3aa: CSGADYNEQFF
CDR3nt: TGCAGTGGGGCGGACTACAATGAGCAGTTCTTC

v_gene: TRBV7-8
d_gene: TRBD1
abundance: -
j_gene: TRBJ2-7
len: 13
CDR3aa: CASSTQGVREQYF
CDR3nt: TGTGCCAGCAGCACACAGGGGGTGAGGGAGCAGTACTTC

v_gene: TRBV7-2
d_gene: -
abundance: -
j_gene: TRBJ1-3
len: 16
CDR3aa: CASSLSNVGSGNTIYF
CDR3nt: TGTGCCAGCAGCTTATCGAATGTCGGGTCTGGAAACACCATATATTTT